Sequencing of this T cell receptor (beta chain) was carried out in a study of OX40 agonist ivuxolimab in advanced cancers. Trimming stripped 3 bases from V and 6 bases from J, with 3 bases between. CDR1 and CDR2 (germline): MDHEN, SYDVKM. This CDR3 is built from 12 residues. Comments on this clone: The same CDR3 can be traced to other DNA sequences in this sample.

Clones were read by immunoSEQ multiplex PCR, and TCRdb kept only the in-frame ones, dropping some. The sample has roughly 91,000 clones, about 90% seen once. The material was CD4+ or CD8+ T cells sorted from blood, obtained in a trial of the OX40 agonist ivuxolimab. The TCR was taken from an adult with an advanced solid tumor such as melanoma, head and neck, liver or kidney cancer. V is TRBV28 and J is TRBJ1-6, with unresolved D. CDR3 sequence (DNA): TGTGCCAGCAGTTTTAGTAATTCACCCCTCCACTTT. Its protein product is CASSFSNSPLHF.